The following is a T cell receptor beta chain sequence with its context. Authors' processing steps: Estimated nucleated cell counts came from reference gene primer amplification. TCRdb keeps only in-frame clones here, not all; method: immunoSEQ multiplex PCR. The D gene and trimming were derived from the DNA, and the V and J assignments and clone size from that table. In the table there are fewer than 300,000 clones, roughly 85% of which are singletons. The entry originates in a study of blood T cell repertoires in COVID-19. Study-level information: Samples came from the United States, Italy and Spain, spanning acute and convalescent COVID-19. T cells, B-cell-depleted T cells, or PBMCs supplied cDNA or gDNA.

This CDR3 comprises 14 residues. Germline V CDR1 and CDR2: MDHEN, SYDVKM. Trimming took off 3 bases at V and 7 bases at J, with 10 bases between the two ends. This receptor was obtained from a man aged 50-59 years with active or convalescent COVID-19. Sequencing input: peripheral blood. The gene calls are TRBV28 and TRBJ1-6; no definite D call. The CDR3 sequence: CASSLREGNSPLHF. Here the CDR3 DNA reads TGTGCCAGCAGTTTGCGGGAAGGGAATTCACCCCTCCACTTT.